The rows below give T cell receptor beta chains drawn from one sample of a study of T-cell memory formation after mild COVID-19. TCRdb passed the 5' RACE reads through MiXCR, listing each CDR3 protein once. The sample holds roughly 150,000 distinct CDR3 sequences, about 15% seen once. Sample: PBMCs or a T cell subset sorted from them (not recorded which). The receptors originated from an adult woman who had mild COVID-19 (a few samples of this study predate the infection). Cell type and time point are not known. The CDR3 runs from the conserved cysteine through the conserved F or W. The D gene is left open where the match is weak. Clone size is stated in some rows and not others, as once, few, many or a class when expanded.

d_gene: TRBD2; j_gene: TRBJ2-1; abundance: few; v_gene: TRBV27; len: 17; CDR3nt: TGTGCCAGCAGTTTATCCGGTGGACTAGCGGTTTACAATGAGCAGTTCTTC; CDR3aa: CASSLSGGLAVYNEQFF
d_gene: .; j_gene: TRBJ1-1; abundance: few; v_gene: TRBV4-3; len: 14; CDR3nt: TGCGCCAGCAGCCCTGCCGGGGTGAGGACTGAAGCTTTCTTT; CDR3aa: CASSPAGVRTEAFF
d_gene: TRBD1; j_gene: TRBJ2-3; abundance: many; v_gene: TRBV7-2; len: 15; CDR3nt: TGTGCCAGCAGCCCAGGACAGGGTCTAGCAGATACGCAGTATTTT; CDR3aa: CASSPGQGLADTQYF
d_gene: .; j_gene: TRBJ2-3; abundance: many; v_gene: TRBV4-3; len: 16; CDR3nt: TGCGCCAGCAGCCAAGATGGGCCGGGTTCAACAGATACGCAGTATTTT; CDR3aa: CASSQDGPGSTDTQYF
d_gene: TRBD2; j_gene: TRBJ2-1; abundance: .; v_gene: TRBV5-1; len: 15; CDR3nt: TGCGCCAGCAGCTCTAAGACTAGCGCCTTAAATGAGCAGTTCTTC; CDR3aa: CASSSKTSALNEQFF
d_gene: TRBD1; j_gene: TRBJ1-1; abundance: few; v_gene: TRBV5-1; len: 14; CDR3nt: TGCGCCAGCAGCTTTACAGGGGTGAACACTGAAGCTTTCTTT; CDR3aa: CASSFTGVNTEAFF
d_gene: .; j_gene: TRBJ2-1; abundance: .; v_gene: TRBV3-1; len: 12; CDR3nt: TGTGCCAGCAGCCTCTTCTACAATGAGCAGTTCTTC; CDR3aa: CASSLFYNEQFF
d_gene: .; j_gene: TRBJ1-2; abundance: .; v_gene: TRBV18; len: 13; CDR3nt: TGTGCCAGCTCAGCGGCTCCCGCAAGGAGTTACACCTTC; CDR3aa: CASSAAPARSYTF
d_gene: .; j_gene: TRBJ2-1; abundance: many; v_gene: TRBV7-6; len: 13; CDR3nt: TGTGCCAGCAGCTTGGGGAACCACAATGAGCAGTTCTTC; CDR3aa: CASSLGNHNEQFF
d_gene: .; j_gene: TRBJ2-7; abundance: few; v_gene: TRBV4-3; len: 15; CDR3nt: TGCGCCAGCAGCCAAGATTGGGTCGGCCGCTACGAGCAGTACTTC; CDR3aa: CASSQDWVGRYEQYF
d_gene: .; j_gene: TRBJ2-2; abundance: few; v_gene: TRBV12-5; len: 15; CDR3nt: TGTGCTAGTGGTCCCCCAGAGCGGAGCACCGGGGAGCTGTTTTTT; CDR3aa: CASGPPERSTGELFF
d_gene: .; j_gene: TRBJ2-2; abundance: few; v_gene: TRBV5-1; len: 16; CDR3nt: TGCGCCAGCAGCTTGGAGCGGTACCGGGGTACCGGGGAGCTGTTTTTT; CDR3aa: CASSLERYRGTGELFF
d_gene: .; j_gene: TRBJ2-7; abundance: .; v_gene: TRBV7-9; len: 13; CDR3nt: TGTGCCAGCAGCTTAGGACATACCGGCGAGCAGTACTTC; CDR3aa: CASSLGHTGEQYF
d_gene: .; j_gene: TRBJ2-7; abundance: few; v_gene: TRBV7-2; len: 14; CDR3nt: TGTGCCAGCAAACCCATGCCTGGTACCTACGAGCAGTACTTC; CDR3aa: CASKPMPGTYEQYF
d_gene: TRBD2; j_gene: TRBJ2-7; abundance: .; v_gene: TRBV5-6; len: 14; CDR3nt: TGTGCCAGCAGCCAAGGGACTAGTCGGGACGAGCAGTACTTC; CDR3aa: CASSQGTSRDEQYF
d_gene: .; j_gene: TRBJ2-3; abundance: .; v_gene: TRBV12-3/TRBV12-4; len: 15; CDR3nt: .; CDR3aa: CASVSLRGGTDTQYF
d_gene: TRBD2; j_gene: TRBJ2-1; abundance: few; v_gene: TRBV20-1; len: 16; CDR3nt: TGCAGTGCTAGAAGGCTAACTAGACTAGCGTACAATGAGCAGTTCTTC; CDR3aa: CSARRLTRLAYNEQFF
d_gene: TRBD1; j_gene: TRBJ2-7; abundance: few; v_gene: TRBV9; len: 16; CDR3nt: TGTGCCAGCAGCGTAGTACCGGCAGGGGGCCTCTACGAGCAGTACTTC; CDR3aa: CASSVVPAGGLYEQYF
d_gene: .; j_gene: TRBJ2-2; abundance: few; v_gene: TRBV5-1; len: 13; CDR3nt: TGCGCCAGCCGGGACTTGGACACCGGGGAGCTGTTTTTT; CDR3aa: CASRDLDTGELFF
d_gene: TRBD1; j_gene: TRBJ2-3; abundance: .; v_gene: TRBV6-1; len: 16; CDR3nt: TGTGCCAGCAGTTCTCCGGACAGGCCACCTACAGATACGCAGTATTTT; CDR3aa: CASSSPDRPPTDTQYF